The subject of this entry is one T cell receptor beta chain. V was pared by 1 base and J by 4 bases, with 3 bases of the junction left unmatched. CDR3 length: 15 amino acids. Germline loops: CDR1 SGHRS, CDR2 YFSETQ. These data belong to a study of cytomegalovirus exposure and HLA in healthy donors. Amplification used 60 Vbeta primers and 13 Jbeta primers. The assay was immunoSEQ multiplex PCR, and TCRdb's table has in-frame clones only and misses some. The sample shows about 90,000 clones, less than 85% of them seen only once. The V call is TRBV5-1, the J call TRBJ2-1; 9 nucleotides agree with TRBD2. The sample was PBMCs. The clonotype originates from a man between 18 and 29 years old in good health and CMV-seronegative. CDR3 nucleotide sequence: TGCGCCAGCAGCTTGCGGCTAGCGGGGTACAATGAGCAGTTCTTC. It translates to CASSLRLAGYNEQFF.